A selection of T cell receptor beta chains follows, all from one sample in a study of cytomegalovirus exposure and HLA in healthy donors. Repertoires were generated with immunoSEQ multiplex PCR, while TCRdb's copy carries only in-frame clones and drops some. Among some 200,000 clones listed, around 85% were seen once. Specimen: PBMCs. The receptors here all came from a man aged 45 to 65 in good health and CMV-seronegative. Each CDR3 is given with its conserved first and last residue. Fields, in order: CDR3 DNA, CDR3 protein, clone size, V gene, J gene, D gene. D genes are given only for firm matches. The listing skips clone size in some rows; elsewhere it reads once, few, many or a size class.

CDR3nt: TGTGCCAGCAGCCTGACAGAGAACACCGGGGAGCTGTTTTTT
CDR3aa: CASSLTENTGELFF
abundance: NA
v_gene: TRBV7-3
j_gene: TRBJ2-2
d_gene: NA

CDR3nt: TGTGCCAGCAGCGTAGCTAGCGGGAACACAGATACGCAGTATTTT
CDR3aa: CASSVASGNTDTQYF
abundance: NA
v_gene: TRBV9
j_gene: TRBJ2-3
d_gene: TRBD2

CDR3nt: TGTGCCAGCAGCTTAAGGCGGGAGTCCTACAATGAGCAGTTCTTC
CDR3aa: CASSLRRESYNEQFF
abundance: NA
v_gene: TRBV7-3
j_gene: TRBJ2-1
d_gene: TRBD2

CDR3nt: TGTGCCAGCAGTCCCCGGACAGGGGCTTTCTATGGCTACACCTTC
CDR3aa: CASSPRTGAFYGYTF
abundance: NA
v_gene: TRBV27
j_gene: TRBJ1-2
d_gene: TRBD1

CDR3nt: TGTGCCAGCAGCCTTCCCGGGATTTGCACAGATACGCAGTATTTT
CDR3aa: CASSLPGICTDTQYF
abundance: NA
v_gene: TRBV27
j_gene: TRBJ2-3
d_gene: NA

CDR3nt: TGTGCCAGCAGTGAGACAGGGGGGAACACTGAAGCTTTCTTT
CDR3aa: CASSETGGNTEAFF
abundance: NA
v_gene: TRBV2
j_gene: TRBJ1-1
d_gene: TRBD1

CDR3nt: TGTGCCAGCGGACAGGGCTACAATGAGCAGTTCTTC
CDR3aa: CASGQGYNEQFF
abundance: NA
v_gene: TRBV19
j_gene: TRBJ2-1
d_gene: TRBD1

CDR3nt: TGTGCCAGCAGGACCCTAGCGGGATACTACAATGAGCAGTTCTTC
CDR3aa: CASRTLAGYYNEQFF
abundance: NA
v_gene: TRBV27
j_gene: TRBJ2-1
d_gene: TRBD2

CDR3nt: TGTGCTAGTGGTTTGGGGACTAGCGGGTCCTACAATGAGCAGTTCTTC
CDR3aa: CASGLGTSGSYNEQFF
abundance: NA
v_gene: TRBV12-5
j_gene: TRBJ2-1
d_gene: TRBD2

CDR3nt: TGTGCCAGCAGCCAGGACAGCCTTGACGGCAATCAGCCCCAGCATTTT
CDR3aa: CASSQDSLDGNQPQHF
abundance: NA
v_gene: TRBV11-2
j_gene: TRBJ1-5
d_gene: NA

CDR3nt: TGTGCCAGCAGTGAATGGGTGACTAATTACAATGAGCAGTTCTTC
CDR3aa: CASSEWVTNYNEQFF
abundance: NA
v_gene: TRBV25-1
j_gene: TRBJ2-1
d_gene: NA

CDR3nt: TGTGCCAGCAGTTACCTTACAGGAGCCCTCTATGGCTACACCTTC
CDR3aa: CASSYLTGALYGYTF
abundance: once
v_gene: TRBV6-5
j_gene: TRBJ1-2
d_gene: NA

CDR3nt: TGTGCCAGCAGTTTCTCCGGGGAGCTGTTTTTT
CDR3aa: CASSFSGELFF
abundance: NA
v_gene: TRBV27
j_gene: TRBJ2-2
d_gene: NA

CDR3nt: TGTGCCAGCAGTCCGGACAGCCTCGAAGGGAACACTGAAGCTTTCTTT
CDR3aa: CASSPDSLEGNTEAFF
abundance: NA
v_gene: TRBV28
j_gene: TRBJ1-1
d_gene: NA

CDR3nt: TGTGCCAGTAGTATCCGCTGGCGGGAGGCAGATGAGCAGTTCTTC
CDR3aa: CASSIRWREADEQFF
abundance: NA
v_gene: TRBV19
j_gene: TRBJ2-1
d_gene: TRBD2

CDR3nt: TGTGCCAGCAGCCGCGCTGTTATGAGCACCTACGAGCAGTACTTC
CDR3aa: CASSRAVMSTYEQYF
abundance: NA
v_gene: TRBV9
j_gene: TRBJ2-7
d_gene: NA

CDR3nt: TGTGCCAGCAGCTTAACTAGCGGGGATCCCCAGTTCTTC
CDR3aa: CASSLTSGDPQFF
abundance: NA
v_gene: TRBV7-3
j_gene: TRBJ2-1
d_gene: TRBD2

CDR3nt: TGTGCCAGCAGTTACGACAGTCATCAGCCCCAGCATTTT
CDR3aa: CASSYDSHQPQHF
abundance: few
v_gene: TRBV6-5
j_gene: TRBJ1-5
d_gene: NA